This T cell receptor beta chain was retrieved from a study of read filtering for tumor transcriptome and immune sequencing. Study information: Per sample, TCR-region reads ranged about 4 to 11 million by IR-seq, roughly 80 to 1273 by RNA-seq.

V lost 5 bases and J 4 bases, leaving 17 bases between the germline ends. Looked up from germline, CDR1 is LGHDT and CDR2 is YNNKEL (reference sequence). This CDR3 spans 16 amino acids. From approximately 400 ng of RNA, a library with molecular barcoded alpha/delta and beta/gamma adaptors was made. TCRdb itself ran the reads through MiXCR, one entry per CDR3 protein. This table has 35,000 to 50,000 distinct CDR3 sequences, 13% to 15% appearing once. Study findings and constraints: Dropping single-read clonotypes raised IR-seq and RNA-seq shared-clonotype correlation.

This clonotype was counted at least ten times. Its matching antigen is unknown. The sequenced sample was a population of CD138-negative cells sorted from bone marrow. This sequence was found in a donor at least 40 years old with multiple myeloma. This chain links TRBV3-1 with TRBJ2-2, with D perhaps TRBD2 (5 bases). In nucleotides, the CDR3 is TGTGCCAGCAGCTTCCGAGGGTCAGCCGGCACCGGGGAGCTGTTTTTT. Translated, it gives CASSFRGSAGTGELFF.